The 18 T cell receptor beta chains given below trace back to one sample, sequenced in a study of blood T cell repertoires in COVID-19. Only in-frame clones appear in the TCRdb table, and some are missing; sequencing was by immunoSEQ multiplex PCR. The data show more than 70,000 clones, 75% to 90% seen once. Sequencing used peripheral blood. The receptors were gathered from a man in his 60s with acute or convalescent COVID-19.

This chain joins TRBV5-8 and TRBJ1-5; the D is unclear. The CDR3 is 16 amino acids. Germline assignment: CDR1 SGHTS and CDR2 YDEGEE. V dropped 1 base and J dropped 4 bases, with 15 bases sitting between them. The CDR3 bases are TGTGCCAGCAGCTTGACTGTCCTGGGCCTTAATCAGCCCCAGCATTTT. Its translation: CASSLTVLGLNQPQHF. Full variable domain (remainder filled in from reference TRBV5-8 and TRBJ1-5): EAGVTQSPTHLIKTRGQQATLRCSPISGHTSVYWYQQALGLGLQFLLWYDEGEERNRGNFPPRFSGRQFPNYSSELNVNALELEDSALYLCASSLTVLGLNQPQHFGDGTRLSIL.

This clone was detected only a few times. CDR3 bases: TGTGCCATCACCAAGGACAGGGCCCTTGGCTACACCTTC. Its protein product is CAITKDRALGYTF. V and J are TRBV10-3 and TRBJ1-2, with 8 bases aligning to TRBD1. Per the germline V gene, CDR1 is ENHRY and CDR2 is SYGVKD. The CDR3 consists of 13 residues. V was pared by 7 bases and J by 7 bases, with 8 bases of the junction left unmatched.

V gene TRBV6-2 or TRBV6-3 combines with J gene TRBJ2-2; the D is unclear. V was shortened by 6 bases and J by 5 bases, with 10 bases between the two germline ends. Germline V gives CDR1 MNHEY, CDR2 SVGEGT. The CDR3 is 13 residues long. This CDR3 is CASSDTRTGELFF. CDR3 bases: TGTGCCAGCAGCGATACACGTACCGGGGAGCTGTTTTTT.

J is TRBJ1-1 and V is TRBV19; no definite D call. The germline CDR1 and CDR2 sequences are LNHDA and SQIVND (reference sequence). This CDR3 has 12 amino acids. Trimming shortened V by 10 bases and J by 4 bases, and 13 bases separated the two germline ends. The CDR3 reads CAKKLRGTEAFF. The CDR3 nucleotides are TGTGCCAAAAAACTTCGGGGCACTGAAGCTTTCTTT. Complete variable domain (other parts from reference TRBV19 and TRBJ1-1): DGGITQSPKYLFRKEGQNVTLSCEQNLNHDAMYWYRQDPGQGLRLIYYSQIVNDFQKGDIAEGYSVSREKKESFPLTVTSAQKNPTAFYLCAKKLRGTEAFFGQGTRLTVV.

The J gene is TRBJ2-3, the V gene TRBV5-4; 8 bases are a match to TRBD2. The germline V gene has CDR1 SGHNT and CDR2 YYREEE (reference sequence). The CDR3 has 15 residues. The V gene end was trimmed by 1 base and the J gene end by 4 bases; junction bases not matched to a gene: 5. CDR3 sequence: CASSLTGGRADTQYF. The CDR3 bases are TGTGCCAGCAGCTTGACGGGGGGGCGGGCAGATACGCAGTATTTT.

V gene TRBV2 combines with J gene TRBJ2-2, with 10 bases lining up with TRBD2. CDR1 and CDR2 from the germline V gene are SNHLY and FYNNEI. The trim removed 6 bases at V and 5 bases at J, leaving 9 bases unmatched. CDR3 size: 16 residues. DNA of the CDR3: TGTGCCAGCAGGGAATTAGCGGGAGGCGGAACCGGGGAGCTGTTTTTT. Its protein is CASRELAGGGTGELFF. The complete variable domain, with remaining parts taken from reference TRBV2 and TRBJ2-2, reads EPEVTQTPSHQVTQMGQEVILRCVPISNHLYFYWYRQILGQKVEFLVSFYNNEISEKSEIFDDQFSVERPDGSNFTLKIRSTKLEDSAMYFCASRELAGGGTGELFFGEGSRLTVL.

This chain's CDR3 is CASSRGSGAGIETQYF. CDR3 DNA: TGCGCCAGCAGCCGGGGGTCCGGGGCTGGGATAGAGACCCAGTACTTC. The rearrangement links TRBV5-1 to TRBJ2-5, with D perhaps TRBD2 (6 bases). Germline-derived CDR1 and CDR2 are SGHRS and YFSETQ. The CDR3 spans 16 residues. Trimming cost V 4 bases and J 4 bases, with 20 bases left between them.

The chain uses TRBV28 and TRBJ1-3, with D possibly being TRBD1 (6 bases). Between the trimmed V and J ends, which lost 8 bases and 0 bases, there was a span of 20 bases. The length of the CDR3 is 17 residues. The germline CDR1 and CDR2 sequences are MDHEN and SYDVKM. CDR3 nucleotides: TGTGCCAGCCGAAAAGCCCGGGACAAATTCTCTGGAAACACCATATATTTT. It encodes CASRKARDKFSGNTIYF.

The V call is TRBV20-1, the J call TRBJ2-3, with TRBD2 matching 11 bases. The germline V gene has CDR1 DFQATT and CDR2 SNEGSKA (reference sequence). Trimming cost V 3 bases and J 8 bases; bases outside gene matches: 7. This CDR3 spans 14 amino acids. The CDR3 coding sequence is TGCAGTGCTAGTAGCGGGAGGGCCGGAGGTACGCAGTATTTT. Encoded protein: CSASSGRAGGTQYF.

The rearrangement links TRBV7-9 to TRBJ2-1; 12 bases match TRBD2. Per germline, CDR1 SEHNR and CDR2 FQNEAQ (reference sequence). The CDR3 runs 15 residues. The trim removed 5 bases at V and 3 bases at J, leaving 2 bases unmatched. The CDR3 bases are TGTGCCAGCAGCGAGGGACTAGCGGGCTACAATGAGCAGTTCTTC. Translating gives CASSEGLAGYNEQFF.

The J gene is TRBJ1-2, the V gene TRBV28, with D maybe TRBD1 (6 bases). V gave up 8 bases and J gave up 3 bases, with 13 bases separating them. The CDR3 is 13 amino acids. Germline-derived CDR1 and CDR2 are MDHEN and SYDVKM. The CDR3 DNA reads TGTGCCAGCTCCGGGACATCGGACTATGGCTACACCTTC. Its translation: CASSGTSDYGYTF.

The CDR3 DNA sequence: TGTGCCAGAAGCTCCTGGACAGGGGTCAAAAACCCAAACAATGAGCAGTTCTTC. This sequence encodes CARSSWTGVKNPNNEQFF. J is TRBJ2-1 and V is TRBV5-3; 9 positions match TRBD1. TRBV5-3 is recorded as an ORF, its role being uncertain. The CDR3 has 18 amino acids. V gave up 3 bases and J gave up 5 bases; unmatched junction bases: 15.

The rearrangement links TRBV30 to TRBJ1-2, with D possibly matching TRBD1 (6 bases). The ends were cut back, 5 bases at V and 5 bases at J, with 12 bases in the middle. Germline CDR1 reads GTSNPN; CDR2 reads SVGIG (reference sequence). There are 12 residues in the CDR3. The CDR3 here is CAWVQGQYGYTF. The DNA of the CDR3 is TGTGCCTGGGTGCAGGGACAATATGGCTACACCTTC.

The chain is built from TRBV7-6 and TRBJ1-2, with 8 nucleotides matching TRBD1. After removal of 5 bases from V and 7 bases from J, the junction contained 12 bases not matched to a gene. The length of the CDR3 is 15 residues. CDR1 and CDR2 (germline): SGHVS, FNYEAQ. The chain's CDR3 is CASSQGQGGFVGYTF. The DNA of the CDR3 is TGTGCCAGCAGCCAAGGACAGGGTGGTTTCGTTGGCTACACCTTC.

The V gene is TRBV18, the J gene TRBJ2-7; D not certain. CDR1 and CDR2 (germline): KGHSH, LQKENI. V was cut by 3 bases and J by 7 bases, with 10 bases left in between. The CDR3 has 12 residues. The CDR3 DNA sequence: TGTGCCAGCTCACCCGTCCAACTGGAGCAGTACTTC. This sequence encodes CASSPVQLEQYF. The complete variable domain, with remaining parts taken from reference TRBV18 and TRBJ2-7, reads NAGVMQNPRHLVRRRGQEARLRCSPMKGHSHVYWYRQLPEEGLKFMVYLQKENIIDESGMPKERFSAEFPKEGPSILRIQQVVRGDSAAYFCASSPVQLEQYFGPGTRLTVT.

This clone occurred once. This sequence joins TRBV18 and TRBJ1-2; the match to TRBD1 covers 8 bases. The germline CDR1 and CDR2 sequences are KGHSH and LQKENI. The CDR3 consists of 15 residues. The V gene end was trimmed by 5 bases and the J gene end by 1 base; junction bases not matched to a gene: 6. CDR3 amino acids: CASSEGTGDNYGYTF. DNA of the CDR3: TGTGCCAGCTCAGAAGGGACAGGAGATAACTATGGCTACACCTTC.

The genes are TRBV5-1 and TRBJ1-3; D is possibly TRBD1 (6 bases). The ends were cut back, 4 bases at V and 1 base at J, with 15 bases in the middle. The CDR3 runs 16 residues. Per the germline V gene, CDR1 is SGHRS and CDR2 is YFSETQ. The CDR3 loop reads CASSGNTGSSGNTIYF. DNA for the CDR3: TGCGCCAGCAGCGGAAACACAGGGTCGTCTGGAAACACCATATATTTT.

The table lists this clone with a few counts. This chain joins TRBV7-9 and TRBJ2-7, with 15 bases fitting TRBD2. Germline CDR1 and CDR2: SEHNR and FQNEAQ (reference sequence). There are 18 residues in the CDR3. The V and J ends lost 3 bases and 2 bases, in that order; junction bases with no gene match: 8. The chain's CDR3 is CASSLGLAGGFPPYEQYF. CDR3 coding DNA: TGTGCCAGCAGCTTGGGACTAGCGGGAGGATTTCCCCCCTACGAGCAGTACTTC.